Shown below are 13 T cell receptor beta chains from a single sample sequenced in a study of CD4+ T cells in melanoma (dated by TCRdb to about 2022). Libraries came from the immunoSEQ multiplex PCR assay. This immuneACCESS table, as held by TCRdb, lists in-frame sequences with V and J called but not all clones. Of the missing ones, under half trace to an unresolved V gene in checked studies; the others have no known cause. The sample table holds some 150,000 clones, of which approximately 91% were seen once. The ten largest clones capture 1.5% of the sample. Receptors were obtained from a human donor with melanoma.

This chain joins TRBV6-5 and TRBJ2-3; D uncertain. V dropped 0 bases and J dropped 9 bases, with 13 bases sitting between them. This CDR3 is built from 14 residues. Germline V lookup: CDR1 MNHEY, CDR2 SVGAGI. This CDR3 reads CASSYSSGKETQYF. The CDR3 DNA sequence: TGTGCCAGCAGTTACTCCTCCGGAAAAGAGACGCAGTATTTT.

The chain joins TRBV29-1 to TRBJ2-3; no firm D call. This CDR3 comprises 12 residues. Trimming shortened V by 4 bases and J by 0 bases, and 5 bases separated the two germline ends. Per germline, CDR1 SQVTM and CDR2 ANQGSEA. The CDR3 nucleotides read TGCAGCGTTGGCAGGAGCACAGATACGCAGTATTTT. The encoded protein is CSVGRSTDTQYF.

Comments on this clone: This CDR3 is also generated by other DNA sequences in the sample. This chain joins TRBV9 and TRBJ1-6; D may be TRBD1 (5 bases). Trimming took off 0 bases at V and 8 bases at J, with 9 bases between the two ends. The germline V gene has CDR1 SGDLS and CDR2 YYNGEE. The CDR3 runs to 14 residues. CDR3 sequence: CASSVAQGDSPLHF. DNA of the CDR3: TGTGCCAGCAGCGTAGCCCAGGGAGATTCACCCCTCCACTTT.

The V and J genes are TRBV2 and TRBJ1-5; no definite D call. The CDR3 sequence is 12 residues long. The germline gives CDR1 SNHLY, CDR2 FYNNEI. Trimming shortened V by 7 bases and J by 3 bases, and 7 bases separated the two germline ends. The CDR3 DNA reads TGTGCCAGCAAGGGAAACAATCAGCCCCAGCATTTT. Translation gives CASKGNNQPQHF.

The chain carries TRBV19 and TRBJ2-2; 8 nucleotides match TRBD2. CDR1 is LNHDA, CDR2 SQIVND, per germline (reference sequence). J lost 5 bases, V lost 3 bases, and 8 bases had no gene match. The CDR3 runs 16 residues. The CDR3, as DNA: TGTGCCAGTAGTATTCGGGGGGGGACGGGTACCGGGGAGCTGTTTTTT. Translation gives CASSIRGGTGTGELFF.

The chain employs TRBV9 and TRBJ1-4; 7 nucleotides line up with TRBD1. This CDR3 is built from 16 residues. Germline CDR1 and CDR2: SGDLS and YYNGEE. The junction had 6 bases not matched to a gene; V was cut back by 4 bases and J by 0 bases. The CDR3 region has the DNA TGTGCCAGCAGCCGCGAGGGGGCGGCAACTAATGAAAAACTGTTTTTT. Translating gives CASSREGAATNEKLFF.

The V call is TRBV11-2, the J call TRBJ2-3, with D hard to call. V shed 1 base and J shed 2 bases, with 10 bases lying between them. The CDR3 runs 15 residues. From germline, CDR1 is SGHAT and CDR2 FQNNGV. Here the CDR3 reads CASSLVAGFTDTQYF. CDR3 DNA sequence: TGTGCCAGCAGCTTAGTGGCTGGGTTCACAGATACGCAGTATTTT. Variable domain in full (rest from reference TRBV11-2 and TRBJ2-3): EAGVAQSPRYKIIEKRQSVAFWCNPISGHATLYWYQQILGQGPKLLIQFQNNGVVDDSQLPKDRFSAERLKGVDSTLKIQPAKLEDSAVYLCASSLVAGFTDTQYFGPGTRLTVL.

This chain connects TRBV5-6 to TRBJ1-5, with D uncertain. The V end was cut by 1 base, the J end by 0 bases, with 8 bases between. CDR1 is SGHDT, CDR2 YYEEEE, per germline. This CDR3 has 15 residues. In nucleotides, the CDR3 is TGTGCCAGCAGCTTGTCCCGATATAGCAATCAGCCCCAGCATTTT. The encoded protein is CASSLSRYSNQPQHF.

A single count supports this clone. The chain uses TRBV6-5 and TRBJ1-6; 7 bases map to TRBD1. The V and J ends lost 10 bases and 10 bases, in that order; junction bases with no gene match: 13. Germline V gene lookup returns CDR1 MNHEY and CDR2 SVGAGI. The CDR3 runs 14 residues. CDR3 nucleotide sequence: TGTGCCACCTCGCAGGGGGACTTGGGGTCACCCCTCCACTTT. As protein: CATSQGDLGSPLHF.

This sequence joins TRBV10-2 and TRBJ1-2; 7 bases map to TRBD1. Germline CDR1 WSHSY, CDR2 SAAADI. Germline trimming cut 7 bases from V and 4 bases from J; bases unmatched to any gene: 9. The CDR3 spans 14 residues. The CDR3 nucleotides read TGCGCCAGCAACAAGGGGGCCACGGGCTATGGCTACACCTTC. As protein: CASNKGATGYGYTF.

This sequence joins TRBV6-1 and TRBJ2-1, with a tentative D call TRBD2 (5 bases). CDR3 length: 13 residues. Germline CDR1 and CDR2: MNHNS and SASEGT. The germline V and J ends were trimmed by 8 bases and 4 bases, with 12 bases remaining between them. CDR3 amino acids: CASRRTRYNEQFF. The CDR3 bases are TGTGCCAGCCGGAGGACCCGGTACAATGAGCAGTTCTTC.

This clone appeared a single time. CDR3: CASSFAQGSTEAFF. CDR3 sequence (DNA): TGCGCCAGCAGCTTCGCCCAGGGATCCACTGAAGCTTTCTTT. The V and J genes are TRBV5-1 and TRBJ1-1, with D possibly being TRBD1 (5 bases). Trimming shortened V by 2 bases and J by 4 bases, and 12 bases separated the two germline ends. CDR3 size: 14 residues. Germline V gene data show CDR1 as SGHRS and CDR2 as YFSETQ.

V gene TRBV5-1 combines with J gene TRBJ2-2; D remains ambiguous. The CDR3 spans 12 residues. Trimming removed 4 bases at V and 6 bases at J, with 7 bases between. Germline lookup yields CDR1 SGHRS and CDR2 YFSETQ. CDR3 bases: TGCGCCAGCAGCGAGCCAGCCGGGGAGCTGTTTTTT. It translates to CASSEPAGELFF.